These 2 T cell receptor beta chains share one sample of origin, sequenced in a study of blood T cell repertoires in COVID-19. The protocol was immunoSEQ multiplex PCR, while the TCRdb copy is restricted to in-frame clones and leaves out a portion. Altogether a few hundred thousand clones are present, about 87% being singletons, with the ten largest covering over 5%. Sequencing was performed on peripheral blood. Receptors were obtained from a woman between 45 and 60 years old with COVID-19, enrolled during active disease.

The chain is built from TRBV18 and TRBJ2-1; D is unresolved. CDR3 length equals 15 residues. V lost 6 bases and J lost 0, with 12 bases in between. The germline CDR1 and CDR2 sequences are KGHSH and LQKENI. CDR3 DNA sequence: TGTGCCAGCTCGTCGGGTGCGAGCTCCTACAATGAGCAGTTCTTC. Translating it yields CASSSGASSYNEQFF.

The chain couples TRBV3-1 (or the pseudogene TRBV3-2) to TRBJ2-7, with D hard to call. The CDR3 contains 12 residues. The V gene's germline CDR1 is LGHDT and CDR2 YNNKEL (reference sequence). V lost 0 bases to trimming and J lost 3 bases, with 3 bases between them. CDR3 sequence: CASSQDYYEQYF. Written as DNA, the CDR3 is TGTGCCAGCAGCCAAGACTACTACGAGCAGTACTTC.